This T cell receptor beta chain was captured in a study of human T cells and chemical hapten exposure. General study results and limits: Counts of TCRs above 1 in 1000 frequency stayed unchanged with DPC sensitization.

As the library was built, unique molecular identifiers were attached to individual cDNA molecules. TCRdb re-called the RACE reads with MiXCR, one entry per CDR3 protein. The sample gives around 350,000 distinct CDR3 sequences, about 5% of which show up once; about 7.7% is in the top ten. This CDR3 has 13 amino acids. The V gene's germline CDR1 is MNHEY and CDR2 SVGAGI. The V end was cut by 7 bases, the J end by 3 bases, with 12 bases between. This clonotype was observed at least ten times. As yet, its antigen is unknown. Time point specified: pre-sensitization, week 0. Regarding treatment: therapeutic diphenylcyclopropenone sensitization with weekly scalp DPC. Blood draws came first, before each patch test.

This clonotype originated in a woman aged 18 to 35 with alopecia areata. Some clones in this sample may be carry-over from other donors' samples. Source: whole blood, taken in connection with sensitization to the hapten diphenylcyclopropenone (DPC). The chain employs TRBV6-5 and TRBJ1-2; D not resolved. CDR3 DNA: TGTGCCAGCAAAGGTCAGGAGGACTATGGCTACACCTTC. It is translated as CASKGQEDYGYTF.